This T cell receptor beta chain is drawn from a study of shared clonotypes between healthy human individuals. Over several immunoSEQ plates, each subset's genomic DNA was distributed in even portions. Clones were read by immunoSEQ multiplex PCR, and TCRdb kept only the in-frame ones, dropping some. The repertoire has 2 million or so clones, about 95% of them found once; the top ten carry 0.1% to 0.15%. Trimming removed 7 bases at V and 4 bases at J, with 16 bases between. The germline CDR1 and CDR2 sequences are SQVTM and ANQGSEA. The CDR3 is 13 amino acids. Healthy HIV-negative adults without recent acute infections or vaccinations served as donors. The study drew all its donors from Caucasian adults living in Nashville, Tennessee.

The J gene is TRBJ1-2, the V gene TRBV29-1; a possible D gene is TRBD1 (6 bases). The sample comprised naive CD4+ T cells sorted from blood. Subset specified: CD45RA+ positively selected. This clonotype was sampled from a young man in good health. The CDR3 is CSETKQGLYGYTF. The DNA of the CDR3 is TGCAGCGAAACAAAACAGGGTCTCTATGGCTACACCTTC. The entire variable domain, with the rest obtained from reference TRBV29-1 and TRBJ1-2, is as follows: SAVISQKPSRDICQRGTSLTIQCQVDSQVTMMFWYRQQPGQSLTLIATANQGSEATYESGFVIDKFPISRPNLTFSTLTVSNMSPEDSSIYLCSETKQGLYGYTFGSGTRLTVV.